The 14 T cell receptor beta chains below were found in one sample sequenced in a study of shared clonotypes between healthy human individuals. TCRdb's copy holds only in-frame clones and misses some; the assay was immunoSEQ multiplex PCR. The sample includes some 490,000 clones, 81% of them seen just once. Source material: PBMCs. These receptors were taken from a woman aged 40 to 50 in good health. Some clones in this sample may be carry-over from other donors' samples.

In nucleotides, the CDR3 is TGTGCCAGCAGCTTACATGGGGTTGAGGGTACCTACGAGCAGTACTTC. Translation gives CASSLHGVEGTYEQYF. The gene calls are TRBV5-6 and TRBJ2-7; tentative D call: TRBD2 (5 bases). Between the trimmed V and J ends, which lost 2 bases and 2 bases, there was a span of 17 bases. Germline CDR1 reads SGHDT; CDR2 reads YYEEEE. CDR3 length equals 16 residues.

With respect to this clone: Since a far larger clone is one base different, this is likely a read error. Other DNA sequences from this sample encode an identical CDR3 as well. The rearrangement links TRBV15 to TRBJ2-6; 7 bases agree with TRBD1. The germline gives CDR1 LNHNV, CDR2 YYDKDF (reference sequence). The CDR3 is made up of 16 amino acids. The CDR3 region is CATSDRAISGANVLTF. The DNA of the CDR3 is TGTGCCACAAGCGACAGGGCGATCTCTGGGGCTAACGTCCTGACTTTC.

On this clone itself: Other DNA sequences in the sample encode the same CDR3. The rearrangement joins TRBV30 to TRBJ1-5; the D is unclear. Germline V gene sequence: CDR1 GTSNPN, CDR2 SVGIG (reference sequence). Trimming took 0 bases from V and 7 from J, leaving 7 bases between them. The CDR3 is made up of 12 amino acids. The CDR3 DNA reads as TGTGCCTGGAGTGTACGAGGGCAGCCCCAGCATTTT. Protein sequence: CAWSVRGQPQHF.

This clone was observed a handful of times. The chain links TRBV5-1 to TRBJ2-3; 9 positions match TRBD2. Unmatched junction bases numbered 10, after V lost 4 bases and J lost 1 base. The CDR3 is 17 residues long. Germline V gene data show CDR1 as SGHRS and CDR2 as YFSETQ. The CDR3 is CASSGGLAVSGTDTQYF. CDR3 nucleotides: TGCGCCAGCAGCGGGGGACTAGCCGTGAGTGGCACAGATACGCAGTATTTT.

The chain uses TRBV28 and TRBJ1-1; D is unclear. The V gene's germline CDR1 is MDHEN and CDR2 SYDVKM. V lost 1 base and J 7 bases, leaving 10 bases between the germline ends. This CDR3 has 13 amino acids. The CDR3 is CASSLSTAGEAFF. CDR3 DNA: TGTGCCAGCAGTTTATCGACGGCGGGTGAAGCTTTCTTT.

This sequence joins TRBV2 and TRBJ1-3, with 10 bases aligning to TRBD1. The germline gives CDR1 SNHLY, CDR2 FYNNEI. CDR3 length equals 15 residues. V was pared by 6 bases and J by 3 bases, with 5 bases of the junction left unmatched. CDR3: CASRTGTGDGNTIYF. The CDR3 nucleotides are TGTGCCAGCAGAACCGGGACAGGGGATGGAAACACCATATATTTT. The whole variable domain, filled in from reference TRBV2 and TRBJ1-3, reads EPEVTQTPSHQVTQMGQEVILRCVPISNHLYFYWYRQILGQKVEFLVSFYNNEISEKSEIFDDQFSVERPDGSNFTLKIRSTKLEDSAMYFCASRTGTGDGNTIYFGEGSWLTVV.

This clone was picked up one time. The V and J genes are TRBV23-1 and TRBJ1-5, with a weak D call TRBD1 (5 bases). TRBV23-1 counts as an open reading frame of uncertain function. This CDR3 is 19 amino acids long. The germline V and J ends were trimmed by 4 bases and 0 bases, with 22 bases remaining between them. The CDR3, as DNA: TGCGCCAGCAGTCTTGCCAGGGAGTTTGCGGCCTATAGCAATCAGCCCCAGCATTTT. Translated, it gives CASSLAREFAAYSNQPQHF.

The chain links TRBV5-1 to TRBJ2-1; TRBD1 is a possible D gene (6 bases). V lost 4 bases to trimming and J lost 5 bases, with 13 bases between them. This CDR3 contains 14 residues. Germline CDR1 and CDR2: SGHRS and YFSETQ. CDR3: CASSQQGFHNEQFF. The CDR3 bases are TGCGCCAGCAGCCAGCAGGGGTTCCACAATGAGCAGTTCTTC.

Points on this clone: A far larger clone is off by one base, so a read error is likely. The CDR3 does not end in the conserved phenylalanine or tryptophan, so this is likely a read error. The chain employs TRBV11-2 and TRBJ2-7, with TRBD2 identical over 7 bases. V was clipped by 5 bases and J by 2 bases; unmatched bases: 9. The CDR3 covers 15 residues. Germline V CDR1 and CDR2: SGHAT, FQNNGV. The DNA for the CDR3 is TGTGCCAGCAGCCCCCGGGCGGGAGTGACCTACGAGCAGTACCTC. Encoded protein: CASSPRAGVTYEQYL.

This clone has a single count. J is TRBJ2-7 and V is TRBV14, with 8 positions matching TRBD2. CDR3 length: 15 residues. The ends lost 8 bases at V and 3 bases at J; junction bases unmatched: 12. CDR1 and CDR2 (germline): SGHDN, FVKESK. CDR3 sequence: CASSSGGKHFYEQYF. Here the CDR3 DNA reads TGTGCCAGCTCTTCGGGGGGGAAGCACTTCTACGAGCAGTACTTC.

This sequence joins TRBV5-6 and TRBJ2-3; 8 nucleotides line up with TRBD2. The CDR3 totals 16 residues. The J segment lost 1 base and the V segment lost 4 bases, leaving 8 bases of the junction unmatched. The germline V gene encodes CDR1 SGHDT and CDR2 YYEEEE. The CDR3 is CASSVRLAIGTDTQYF. CDR3 in DNA: TGTGCCAGCAGCGTTAGACTAGCGATAGGCACAGATACGCAGTATTTT.

V and J are TRBV9 and TRBJ1-5; no firm D call. This CDR3 is 14 amino acids long. Deletions cut 0 bases from V and 3 bases from J, with 7 bases between. Germline V gene lookup returns CDR1 SGDLS and CDR2 YYNGEE. CDR3 DNA: TGTGCCAGCAGCGTAGGCCAGATCAATCAGCCCCAGCATTTT. Encoded protein: CASSVGQINQPQHF. Supplemented by reference TRBV9 and TRBJ1-5, the full variable domain reads DSGVTQTPKHLITATGQRVTLRCSPRSGDLSVYWYQQSLDQGLQFLIQYYNGEERAKGNILERFSAQQFPDLHSELNLSSLELGDSALYFCASSVGQINQPQHFGDGTRLSIL.

The chain uses TRBV15 and TRBJ2-7; D unresolved. CDR1 LNHNV and CDR2 YYDKDF come from the germline V gene (reference sequence). The CDR3 length is 15 residues. Trimming shortened V by 0 bases and J by 6 bases, and 15 bases separated the two germline ends. The CDR3 protein is CATSRDSGMPGEQYF. CDR3 nucleotide sequence: TGTGCCACCAGCAGAGATTCCGGCATGCCTGGCGAGCAGTACTTC.

The V gene is TRBV4-2, the J gene TRBJ2-7, with D perhaps matching TRBD1 or TRBD2 (5 bases each). This CDR3 region has 15 residues. Germline CDR1 is LGHNA and CDR2 is YNFKEQ. Between the trimmed V and J ends, which lost 0 bases and 3 bases, there was a span of 12 bases. The CDR3 DNA reads TGTGCCAGCAGCCAAGATGGTGGGACCAACTACGAGCAGTACTTC. Amino acid sequence: CASSQDGGTNYEQYF.